This T cell receptor beta chain was sequenced during a study of OX40 agonist ivuxolimab in advanced cancers. For the wider study: Ivuxolimab, which targeted the costimulatory receptor OX40 (CD134), was an agonistic, fully human IgG2 monoclonal antibody. Intravenous ivuxolimab was administered to patients every 2 weeks at six dose levels: 0.01, 0.1, 0.3, 1.5, 3 and 10 mg/kg. Of the 50 or so patients in dose escalation, around 19 had hepatocellular carcinoma, some 15 had melanoma, 9 had renal cell carcinoma and 9 had head and neck cancer. In the dose-escalation cohort, 82.7% of patients were male, and the mean age was approximately 60 years, with a range of roughly 20 to 79. Patients were allowed to have had prior anti-PD-1, anti-PD-L1 or anti-CTLA-4 therapy, and less than 45% of the dose-escalation patients had previously received checkpoint inhibitors. Partial responses occurred in three dose-escalation patients: two with cutaneous melanoma and one with hepatocellular carcinoma. The purpose of peripheral TCRbeta sequencing was to test whether ivuxolimab changed TCR sequence diversity and led to clonal T-cell expansion. The monotherapy dose-escalation portion (N = 52 patients) of the phase I ivuxolimab trial is reported in the paper. The investigation overall reported the following: Low levels of normalized T-cell clonal expansion were also seen in some nonresponding patients. On average, CD8+ T cells showed more expanded clones than CD4+ T cells after ivuxolimab. In partial responders in the 0.1-3.0 mg/kg groups, normalized peripheral clonal expansion was found to be among the lowest, especially among CD8+ T cells. Antigen specificity was not determined for the clonally expanded peripheral T cells. At doses of 0.1 to 3.0 mg/kg, clonal expansion of both CD4+ and CD8+ blood T cells was observed from baseline to week 6.

Genomic DNA was extracted from sorted cells for sequencing of the TCRbeta CDR3 region. The immunoSEQ Assay was used to sequence the TCRbeta CDR3 regions. TCRdb mirrors the immuneACCESS table, restricted to in-frame sequences. Some clones are absent from its copies; in checked studies, under half trace to an unresolved V gene, and the reason for the others is unknown. The table for this sample lists over 60,000 clones; around 93% of them were counted only once. The biggest ten clones account for 1.5% to 2% of the sample. The CDR3 covers 15 residues, taking in both the cysteine and the phenylalanine. Only the CDR3 DNA stays, 45 bases, in frame from base 1. The germline V gene yields MDHEN for CDR1 and SYDVKM for CDR2. At the junction V is shortened by 6 bases and J by 0 bases; bases outside the gene matches: 4. With regard to this clone: The target of this receptor is not known. Within one base of it there is no much larger clone, and no base qualities were kept.

The trial excluded patients who had a history of autoimmune disease or were on systemic immunosuppression. Peripheral blood for TCR sequencing was collected from all dose cohorts at baseline, on cycle 4 day 1, and on cycle 7 day 1. The samples were taken from a phase I, first-in-human, multicenter, open-label dose-escalation trial of ivuxolimab. Adults with locally advanced or metastatic melanoma, renal cell carcinoma, hepatocellular carcinoma or head and neck squamous cell carcinoma were enrolled in the trial. Before TCR sequencing, CD4+ T cells and CD8+ T cells from peripheral blood were sorted into separate populations.

The sequence was obtained from an adult with an advanced solid tumor such as melanoma, head and neck, liver or kidney cancer. The source was CD4+ or CD8+ T cells sorted from blood, collected in a trial of the OX40 agonist ivuxolimab. The rearrangement combines TRBV28 with TRBJ1-3; 8 nucleotides in the junction match TRBD1. The CDR3 protein: CASRNRGSSGNTIYF. The DNA sequence is as follows: TGTGCCAGCAGGAACAGGGGGAGCTCTGGAAACACCATATATTTT. The entire variable domain, with the stretches around the CDR3 drawn from the reference TRBV28 and TRBJ1-3 proteins, is DVKVTQSSRYLVKRTGEKVFLECVQDMDHENMFWYRQDPGLGLRLIYFSYDVKMKEKGDIPEGYSVSREKKERFSLILESASTNQTSMYLCASRNRGSSGNTIYFGEGSWLTVV.